A selection of T cell receptor beta chains follows, all from one sample in a study of T cell responses to AZD1222 COVID-19 vaccine. Assay used: immunoSEQ multiplex PCR; TCRdb lists only in-frame clones, some missing. The table lists about 140,000 clones, 88% of them singletons. The starting material was peripheral blood, obtained on day 0 of AZD1222 vaccination. Receptors originate from an adult in good health. Each CDR3 is given with its conserved first and last residue. The D gene is left open where the match is weak. Only part of the rows carry a size: once, few, many, or a class if the clone is expanded.

v_gene	d_gene	abundance	j_gene	CDR3aa	CDR3nt
TRBV27	.	.	TRBJ1-5	CASSRLGNQPQHF	TGTGCCAGCAGTCGACTGGGGAATCAGCCCCAGCATTTT
TRBV6-2/TRBV6-3	.	.	TRBJ2-1	CASSGSEQSSYNEQFF	TGTGCCAGCAGTGGGTCTGAACAGAGCTCCTACAATGAGCAGTTCTTC
TRBV6-1	TRBD2	.	TRBJ2-5	CASSDEGLAGETQYF	TGTGCCAGCAGTGACGAAGGACTAGCCGGAGAGACCCAGTACTTC
TRBV7-6	TRBD2	once	TRBJ2-5	CASSPRVGGLAVQETQYF	TGTGCCAGCAGCCCCCGGGTGGGCGGACTAGCGGTCCAAGAGACCCAGTACTTC
TRBV6-2/TRBV6-3	.	.	TRBJ1-2	CASSLPGNYGYTF	TGTGCCAGCAGTTTGCCGGGCAACTATGGCTACACCTTC
TRBV4-1	.	.	TRBJ1-2	CASSQEPGSYGYTF	TGCGCCAGCAGCCAGGAACCGGGGTCCTATGGCTACACCTTC
TRBV28	.	.	TRBJ1-6	CASSFQDSPLHF	TGTGCCAGCAGTTTCCAGGATTCACCCCTCCACTTT
TRBV6-5	.	few	TRBJ2-7	CASRTPTGYEQYF	TGTGCCAGCAGAACCCCTACAGGGTACGAGCAGTACTTC
TRBV6-6	.	.	TRBJ1-1	CASSYGGGSTEAFF	TGTGCCAGCAGTTACGGGGGGGGGAGCACTGAAGCTTTCTTT
TRBV18	TRBD1	few	TRBJ1-4	CASSQTGFTEKLFF	TGTGCCAGCTCACAGACAGGGTTTACTGAAAAACTGTTTTTT
TRBV2	.	.	TRBJ1-4	CASKGGGLGEKLFF	TGTGCCAGCAAAGGTGGGGGGCTCGGTGAAAAACTGTTTTTT
TRBV5-1	.	.	TRBJ1-1	CASSLVQLNTEAFF	TGCGCCAGCAGCTTGGTACAACTGAACACTGAAGCTTTCTTT
TRBV11-1	TRBD1	once	TRBJ1-1	CASSPRDREAFF	TGTGCCAGCAGCCCTCGGGACAGAGAAGCTTTCTTT
TRBV6-5	TRBD1	.	TRBJ1-1	CASSSLDRGYATTF	TGTGCCAGCAGTTCATTAGACAGGGGGTACGCGACTACCTTT
TRBV7-9	TRBD1	.	TRBJ2-3	CASSSPQGASPRDTQYF	TGTGCCAGCAGCTCACCACAGGGGGCTTCCCCCAGAGATACGCAGTATTTT
TRBV28	TRBD1	.	TRBJ1-1	CASTPGQGTEAFF	TGTGCCAGCACCCCCGGACAGGGCACTGAAGCTTTCTTT
TRBV28	TRBD1	.	TRBJ1-4	CASSPRGPETNEKLFF	TGTGCCAGCAGTCCCAGGGGGCCTGAGACTAATGAAAAACTGTTTTTT
TRBV19	TRBD2	few	TRBJ2-1	CASSLGLADYNEQFF	TGTGCCAGTAGTCTAGGACTAGCGGACTACAATGAGCAGTTCTTC
TRBV7-9	.	.	TRBJ2-2	CASSLVAADGELFF	TGTGCCAGCAGCTTAGTCGCGGCAGACGGGGAGCTGTTTTTT
TRBV7-2	TRBD2	.	TRBJ2-1	CASSLSPSGRYNEQFF	TGTGCCAGCAGCTTAAGTCCTAGCGGGAGGTACAATGAGCAGTTCTTC
TRBV5-4	TRBD2	.	TRBJ2-7	CASSWTRDANEQYF	TGTGCCAGCAGCTGGACTAGGGACGCTAACGAGCAGTACTTC
TRBV6-2/TRBV6-3	.	.	TRBJ2-1	CASSFREIPYNEQFF	TGTGCCAGCAGTTTTCGGGAGATCCCCTACAATGAGCAGTTCTTC
TRBV10-3	.	.	TRBJ2-7	CATGGQISSYEQYF	TGTGCCACCGGGGGACAGATAAGCTCCTACGAGCAGTACTTC
TRBV5-1	.	.	TRBJ1-5	CASSWGSGNQPQHF	TGCGCCAGCAGTTGGGGGTCGGGCAATCAGCCCCAGCATTTT
TRBV7-2	.	.	TRBJ2-1	CASSLARGSYNEQFF	TGTGCCAGCAGCTTAGCTAGGGGCTCCTACAATGAGCAGTTCTTC
TRBV2	.	.	TRBJ1-2	CASRADTGLPNYGYTF	TGTGCCAGCAGGGCAGATACAGGCCTTCCGAACTATGGCTACACCTTC